Described below is a single T cell receptor (beta chain) sequence and its context. The ends were cut back, 3 bases at V and 4 bases at J, with 14 bases in the middle. CDR1 SGDLS and CDR2 YYNGEE come from the germline V gene. CDR3 length equals 15 residues. The data were taken from a study of blood T cell repertoires in COVID-19. Overall study: Whether acute or convalescent, the COVID-19 samples came from the United States, Italy and Spain.

Some clones are missing from TCRdb's copy, which holds only in-frame ones; the method was immunoSEQ multiplex PCR. The table has about 36,000 clones, about 83% seen once; the top ten hold roughly 2%. V usage is TRBV9 and J usage is TRBJ1-5, with D possibly being TRBD1 (6 bases). Sequenced material: peripheral blood. This TCR was recovered from a man between 60 and 75 years old with active COVID-19. This CDR3 reads CASSAAGERNQPQHF. The CDR3 nucleotides are TGTGCCAGCAGCGCCGCAGGGGAGCGGAATCAGCCCCAGCATTTT. Using reference TRBV9 and TRBJ1-5 for the parts outside the CDR3, the full variable domain is DSGVTQTPKHLITATGQRVTLRCSPRSGDLSVYWYQQSLDQGLQFLIQYYNGEERAKGNILERFSAQQFPDLHSELNLSSLELGDSALYFCASSAAGERNQPQHFGDGTRLSIL.